The 14 T cell receptor beta chains in this list originate from one sample, sequenced in a study of immune characterization of retroperitoneal liposarcoma. MiXCR, applied by TCRdb to the PCR reads, yields one record per CDR3 protein. Among fewer than 14,000 distinct CDR3 sequences, about a quarter were seen once, and the ten largest hold around 8%. Sequenced material: tumor tissue. The source of these receptors is a male donor with retroperitoneal liposarcoma.

This clonotype was seen many times. The chain recombines TRBV6-1 with TRBJ2-1; 10 nucleotides match TRBD2. J gave up 7 bases and V 1 base, and 10 bases lay outside the gene matches. This CDR3 region has 17 residues. CDR1 and CDR2 from the germline V gene are MNHNS and SASEGT. The CDR3 coding sequence is TGTGCCAGCAGTGAAGTGCATAGCGGGGGGTCAGCTAATGAGCAGTTCTTC. Amino acid sequence: CASSEVHSGGSANEQFF.

J is TRBJ2-1 and V is TRBV11-2; no clear D gene. This CDR3 region has 13 residues. From germline, CDR1 is SGHAT and CDR2 FQNNGV. The ends were cut back, 5 bases at V and 9 bases at J, with 14 bases in the middle. DNA for the CDR3: TGTGCCAGCAGCCCACCCAGGTGGGGTGAGCAGTTCTTC. Its translation: CASSPPRWGEQFF.

In its sample, this clonotype was seen many times. V is TRBV7-2 and J is TRBJ1-2; D is perhaps TRBD1 (5 bases). This CDR3 is 13 amino acids long. The V end lost 1 base, the J end lost 9 bases, and 12 bases lay between the germline ends. Germline V lookup: CDR1 SGHTA, CDR2 FQGNSA. CDR3 residues: CASSLVRDVSYTF. Written as DNA, the CDR3 is TGTGCCAGCAGCTTAGTTAGGGACGTGAGCTACACCTTC.

The chain couples TRBV11-2 to TRBJ2-1; D is unclear. Trimming took off 7 bases at V and 7 bases at J, with 20 bases between the two ends. The CDR3 has 15 amino acids. Per the germline V gene, CDR1 is SGHAT and CDR2 is FQNNGV. The CDR3 sequence: CASIRSATSRNEQFF. For the CDR3, the DNA is TGTGCCAGCATAAGGTCAGCGACGTCTCGAAATGAGCAGTTCTTC.

The chain links TRBV12-5 to TRBJ1-2; 9 bases match TRBD1. Germline CDR1 reads LGHNT; CDR2 reads FRNRAP. The V gene end was trimmed by 0 bases and the J gene end by 6 bases; junction bases not matched to a gene: 8. This CDR3 is built from 16 residues. The CDR3 region has the DNA TGTGCTAGTGGTTTGGTCACCGGGACAGGGCTTCATGGCTACACCTTC. Amino acids: CASGLVTGTGLHGYTF.

This clonotype was detected a few times. V usage is TRBV7-3 and J usage is TRBJ2-1, with D tentatively TRBD2 (6 bases). Germline CDR1 and CDR2: SGHTA and FQGTGA. This CDR3 is 13 amino acids long. V was shortened by 3 bases and J by 5 bases, with 8 bases between the two germline ends. This CDR3 reads CASSFGGNNEQFF. In DNA form, the CDR3 reads TGTGCCAGCAGCTTCGGGGGAAACAATGAGCAGTTCTTC.

This clonotype came up many times. The CDR3 loop reads CASSAARGTTDTQYF. The CDR3 DNA is TGTGCCAGCTCCGCGGCCAGGGGAACAACAGATACGCAGTATTTT. V usage is TRBV11-3 and J usage is TRBJ2-3, with a possible D match to TRBD1 (6 bases). V was cut by 8 bases and J by 3 bases, with 18 bases left in between. The CDR3 sequence is 15 residues long. Germline assignment: CDR1 SGHNT and CDR2 YENEEA.

This chain connects TRBV5-8 to TRBJ2-1; 7 bases fit TRBD2. Trimming cost V 4 bases and J 0 bases; bases outside gene matches: 7. The CDR3 runs 16 residues. From germline, CDR1 is SGHTS and CDR2 YDEGEE. Here the CDR3 reads CASSASSGSSYNEQFF. The CDR3 nucleotides are TGTGCCAGCAGCGCCTCTAGCGGAAGCTCCTACAATGAGCAGTTCTTC.

CDR3 sequence (DNA): TGTGCCAGCAGCTTATTGGGCGGGAGGCAGGAGACCCAGTTCTTC. It encodes CASSLLGGRQETQFF. The rearrangement links TRBV11-2 to TRBJ2-5; 8 nucleotides align to TRBD2. The tail of the sequence fits TRBJ2-1 better, so the J call may be wrong. The V gene's germline CDR1 is SGHAT and CDR2 FQNNGV. The CDR3 contains 15 residues.

The chain uses TRBV6-1 and TRBJ2-1; 7 positions match TRBD2. CDR3 length: 14 amino acids. Germline-derived CDR1 and CDR2 are MNHNS and SASEGT. Trimming took 4 bases from V and 13 from J; bases not matched to a gene: 13. The CDR3 bases are TGTGCCAGCAGTGGAGGGACTAAGGTGAACATTCAGTTCTTC. Its translation is CASSGGTKVNIQFF.

This clonotype was recorded at least ten times. An end of the junction differs from the germline gene, which may be a read error. The rearrangement links TRBV7-7 to TRBJ2-1, with 13 bases matching TRBD2. Germline assignment: CDR1 SSHAT and CDR2 FNYEAQ (reference sequence). This CDR3 spans 14 amino acids. CDR3 region: CASSPGLAGVEQFF. The CDR3, as DNA: TGTGCTAGCAGCCCCGGACTAGCGGGAGTTGAGCAGTTCTTC.

The gene calls are TRBV6-1 and TRBJ2-5; tentatively, D is TRBD2 (5 bases). Judging by the DNA end, TRBJ2-7 fits better; the J call may be wrong. Looked up from germline, CDR1 is MNHNS and CDR2 is SASEGT. The CDR3 sequence is 14 residues long. CDR3 sequence (DNA): TGTGCCAGCAGCCGCGCGAGCGGCTCCTACGAGCAGTACTTC. Its translation is CASSRASGSYEQYF.

The sample holds a few counts of this clonotype. One end of the junction is discordant with germline, which a read error may explain. This sequence joins TRBV6-6 and TRBJ1-1; TRBD1 might be the D (6 bases). The CDR3 runs 15 residues. Per the germline V gene, CDR1 is MNHNY and CDR2 is SVGAGI (reference sequence). The CDR3 sequence is CASSDSTTGRIEAFF. The CDR3 coding sequence is TGTGCCAGCAGTGACTCTACGACAGGCCGAATTGAAGCTTTCTTT.

This clonotype was seen only once. The rearrangement uses TRBV4-3 and TRBJ2-1; the D gene could be TRBD1 or TRBD2 (5 bases each). The CDR3 length is 12 residues. Trimming removed 8 bases from V and 10 bases from J, with 15 bases in between. Germline loops: CDR1 LGHNA, CDR2 YSLEER. CDR3 region: CASQTPWGEQFF. The CDR3 DNA follows: TGCGCCAGCCAGACGCCGTGGGGGGAGCAGTTCTTC.